Listed below are T cell receptor beta chains from one sample, sequenced in a study of graft-versus-host responses after intestinal transplantation. Generated by immunoSEQ multiplex PCR, the TCRdb table keeps only in-frame clones and is missing some. The repertoire has 10,000 to 15,000 clones, about 29% of them found once; the top ten carry over 2.5%. The sample here was alloreactive CD8+ T cells from a mixed lymphocyte reaction culture, taken before intestinal transplant. These receptors originate from a human patient who received an intestinal transplant. The CDR3 runs from the conserved cysteine through the conserved F or W. D genes are given only for firm matches. The size field is filled for only some rows; it gives once, few, many or a size class.

TRBV15	few	TRBD2	TRBJ2-1	TGTGCCACCAGCATATTAGCGGGGGGGCCCAATGAGCAGTTCTTC	CATSILAGGPNEQFF
TRBV5-1	-	TRBD1	TRBJ2-1	TGCGCCAGCAGCTACGAACCGGGACAGGAGGTCAATGAGCAGTTCTTC	CASSYEPGQEVNEQFF
TRBV15	few	-	TRBJ2-3	TGTGCCACCGCGGGGGCCCCCACAGATACGCAGTATTTT	CATAGAPTDTQYF
TRBV6-1	many	TRBD1	TRBJ2-7	TGTGCCAGCAGTGAAGGGGGGACAGGGTTGGGTGGGGAGCAGTACTTC	CASSEGGTGLGGEQYF
TRBV27	-	-	TRBJ1-2	TGTGCCAGCAGTGCCTCCGGGGGGGGGTATGGCTACACCTTC	CASSASGGGYGYTF
TRBV4-1	medium-sized	-	TRBJ1-4	TGCGCCAGCAGCCAAGATCCGGGTAGGGCCTTTAATGAAAAACTGTTTTTT	CASSQDPGRAFNEKLFF
TRBV12-5	-	-	TRBJ1-2	TGTGCTAGTGGTTTGGCAAAGGGATTCCGGGTCTATGGCTACACCTTC	CASGLAKGFRVYGYTF
TRBV6-5	few	-	TRBJ2-7	TGTGCCAGCAGTACCGGGTCCTCCTACGAGCAGTACTTC	CASSTGSSYEQYF
TRBV4-1	medium-sized	-	TRBJ2-5	TGCGCCAGCAGCCAAGATCGGGAGCAGTGGTGGGAGACCCAGTACTTC	CASSQDREQWWETQYF
TRBV11-2	few	-	TRBJ2-7	TGTGCCAGCAGCTTAGATGTTTACTACGAGCAGTACTTC	CASSLDVYYEQYF
TRBV29-1	-	-	TRBJ1-2	TGCAGCGTTGAAACAGCGAACAATTATGGCTACACCTTC	CSVETANNYGYTF
TRBV27	-	-	TRBJ2-6	TGTGCCAGCAGTTTATTTCTCTCTGGGGCCAACGTCCTGACTTTC	CASSLFLSGANVLTF
TRBV7-3	-	-	TRBJ1-1	TGTGCCAGCAGCTTAGCAGCAAACACCCCCTCCCTGAACACTGAAGCTTTCTTT	CASSLAANTPSLNTEAFF
TRBV2	-	-	TRBJ2-3	TGTGCCAGCAGTGAAGGCTACACAGATACGCAGTATTTT	CASSEGYTDTQYF
TRBV7-2	-	-	TRBJ2-7	TGTGCCAGCAGCTGGGGGACTTTCTCCCCCCTTTACGAGCAGTACTTC	CASSWGTFSPLYEQYF
TRBV6-1	-	TRBD1	TRBJ1-6	TGTGCCAGCAGGGGGACAGGGGCGCCACCCCTCCACTTT	CASRGTGAPPLHF